This TCR beta chain stems from a study of shared clonotypes between healthy human individuals. About the study: Donors were a couple of women and a few men aged 18 to 49. Per-donor plates numbered three CD4 naive, three CD4 memory, two CD8 naive and one CD8 memory.

In this sample, this clone turned up once. Healthy HIV-negative adults with no recent acute infections or vaccinations were recruited as donors. This CDR3 region has 17 residues. J was trimmed by 4 bases and V by 0 bases; bases with no gene match: 9. The V gene's germline CDR1 is WSHSY and CDR2 SAAADI. Data came from immunoSEQ multiplex PCR; TCRdb stores just in-frame clones and leaves some out. The data show approximately 530,000 clones, with 95% to 96% seen just once and approximately 0.06% held by the top ten. Source material: naive CD4+ T cells sorted from blood. Stated subset: CD45RA+ positively selected. The V gene is TRBV10-2, the J gene TRBJ2-1; TRBD2 aligns across 7 bases. The clonotype comes from a woman in her twenties or thirties in good health. Here the CDR3 reads CASSESSGGLGYNEQFF. The CDR3 region has the DNA TGCGCCAGCAGTGAGTCGTCGGGAGGATTGGGTTACAATGAGCAGTTCTTC.